These 7 T cell receptor beta chains originate from one sample sequenced in a study of blood T cell repertoires in COVID-19. The table came from immunoSEQ multiplex PCR; TCRdb's copy has only in-frame clones and leaves some out. The sample has approximately 270,000 clones, 85% to 90% seen once. Sequences were obtained from PBMCs or T cells enriched from blood (not recorded which). The receptors here all came from a woman aged 25 to 39 with acute COVID-19.

The chain carries TRBV19 and TRBJ2-2; possible D gene TRBD1, 6 bases. V was clipped by 3 bases and J by 4 bases, with 21 bases between them. This CDR3 contains 18 residues. Germline-derived CDR1 and CDR2 are LNHDA and SQIVND (reference sequence). CDR3 amino acids: CASSISAVAQGSTGELFF. The DNA for the CDR3 is TGTGCCAGTAGTATCTCCGCCGTCGCGCAGGGGAGCACCGGGGAGCTGTTTTTT.

The rearrangement uses TRBV28 and TRBJ1-3; D unresolved. Germline CDR1 MDHEN, CDR2 SYDVKM. This CDR3 is built from 14 residues. Trimming took off 8 bases at V and 0 bases at J, with 11 bases between the two ends. The CDR3 coding sequence is TGTGCCAGCCACGACACAGACTCTGGAAACACCATATATTTT. Translating gives CASHDTDSGNTIYF.

The chain is built from TRBV27 and TRBJ2-7; 7 bases are a match to TRBD1. CDR1 and CDR2 from the germline V gene are MNHEY and SMNVEV (reference sequence). Trimming removed 6 bases from V and 6 bases from J; junction bases left unmatched: 8. The CDR3 totals 13 residues. The CDR3 DNA reads as TGTGCCAGCAGCCTCGGGACAGCCGCCGAGCAGTACTTC. It encodes CASSLGTAAEQYF.

The rearrangement uses TRBV28 and TRBJ2-3, with a tentative D call TRBD2 (7 bases). Germline V lookup: CDR1 MDHEN, CDR2 SYDVKM. CDR3 length: 15 amino acids. V was pared by 5 bases and J by 4 bases, with 16 bases between. The CDR3 region is CASSRGGRSADTQYF. Written as DNA, the CDR3 is TGTGCCAGCAGTAGGGGGGGGAGGAGCGCAGATACGCAGTATTTT.

The V and J genes are TRBV28 and TRBJ2-7, with 9 bases that match TRBD1. The V gene's germline CDR1 is MDHEN and CDR2 SYDVKM. The CDR3 has 12 residues. J was trimmed by 13 bases and V by 6 bases; bases with no gene match: 10. CDR3 sequence (DNA): TGTGCCAGCAGCTACGGGACAGGGATATCTTACTTC. As protein: CASSYGTGISYF.

The chain combines TRBV5-1 with TRBJ2-7, with D tentatively TRBD1 (6 bases). The CDR3 has 15 amino acids. CDR1 SGHRS and CDR2 YFSETQ come from the germline V gene. With 5 bases removed from V and 0 bases from J, the gap between germline ends came to 15 bases. The CDR3 nucleotides read TGCGCCAGCAGAAACAGGGTAAACACCTCCTACGAGCAGTACTTC. It yields the protein CASRNRVNTSYEQYF.

The chain combines TRBV7-3 with TRBJ2-7; TRBD1 might be the D (6 bases). The CDR3 runs 15 residues. The germline gives CDR1 SGHTA, CDR2 FQGTGA. Trimming pared 1 base from V and 6 bases from J, leaving 16 bases between. CDR3 amino acids: CASSLNLGAGFEQYF. CDR3 sequence (DNA): TGTGCCAGCAGCTTAAACTTGGGGGCGGGTTTCGAGCAGTACTTC.